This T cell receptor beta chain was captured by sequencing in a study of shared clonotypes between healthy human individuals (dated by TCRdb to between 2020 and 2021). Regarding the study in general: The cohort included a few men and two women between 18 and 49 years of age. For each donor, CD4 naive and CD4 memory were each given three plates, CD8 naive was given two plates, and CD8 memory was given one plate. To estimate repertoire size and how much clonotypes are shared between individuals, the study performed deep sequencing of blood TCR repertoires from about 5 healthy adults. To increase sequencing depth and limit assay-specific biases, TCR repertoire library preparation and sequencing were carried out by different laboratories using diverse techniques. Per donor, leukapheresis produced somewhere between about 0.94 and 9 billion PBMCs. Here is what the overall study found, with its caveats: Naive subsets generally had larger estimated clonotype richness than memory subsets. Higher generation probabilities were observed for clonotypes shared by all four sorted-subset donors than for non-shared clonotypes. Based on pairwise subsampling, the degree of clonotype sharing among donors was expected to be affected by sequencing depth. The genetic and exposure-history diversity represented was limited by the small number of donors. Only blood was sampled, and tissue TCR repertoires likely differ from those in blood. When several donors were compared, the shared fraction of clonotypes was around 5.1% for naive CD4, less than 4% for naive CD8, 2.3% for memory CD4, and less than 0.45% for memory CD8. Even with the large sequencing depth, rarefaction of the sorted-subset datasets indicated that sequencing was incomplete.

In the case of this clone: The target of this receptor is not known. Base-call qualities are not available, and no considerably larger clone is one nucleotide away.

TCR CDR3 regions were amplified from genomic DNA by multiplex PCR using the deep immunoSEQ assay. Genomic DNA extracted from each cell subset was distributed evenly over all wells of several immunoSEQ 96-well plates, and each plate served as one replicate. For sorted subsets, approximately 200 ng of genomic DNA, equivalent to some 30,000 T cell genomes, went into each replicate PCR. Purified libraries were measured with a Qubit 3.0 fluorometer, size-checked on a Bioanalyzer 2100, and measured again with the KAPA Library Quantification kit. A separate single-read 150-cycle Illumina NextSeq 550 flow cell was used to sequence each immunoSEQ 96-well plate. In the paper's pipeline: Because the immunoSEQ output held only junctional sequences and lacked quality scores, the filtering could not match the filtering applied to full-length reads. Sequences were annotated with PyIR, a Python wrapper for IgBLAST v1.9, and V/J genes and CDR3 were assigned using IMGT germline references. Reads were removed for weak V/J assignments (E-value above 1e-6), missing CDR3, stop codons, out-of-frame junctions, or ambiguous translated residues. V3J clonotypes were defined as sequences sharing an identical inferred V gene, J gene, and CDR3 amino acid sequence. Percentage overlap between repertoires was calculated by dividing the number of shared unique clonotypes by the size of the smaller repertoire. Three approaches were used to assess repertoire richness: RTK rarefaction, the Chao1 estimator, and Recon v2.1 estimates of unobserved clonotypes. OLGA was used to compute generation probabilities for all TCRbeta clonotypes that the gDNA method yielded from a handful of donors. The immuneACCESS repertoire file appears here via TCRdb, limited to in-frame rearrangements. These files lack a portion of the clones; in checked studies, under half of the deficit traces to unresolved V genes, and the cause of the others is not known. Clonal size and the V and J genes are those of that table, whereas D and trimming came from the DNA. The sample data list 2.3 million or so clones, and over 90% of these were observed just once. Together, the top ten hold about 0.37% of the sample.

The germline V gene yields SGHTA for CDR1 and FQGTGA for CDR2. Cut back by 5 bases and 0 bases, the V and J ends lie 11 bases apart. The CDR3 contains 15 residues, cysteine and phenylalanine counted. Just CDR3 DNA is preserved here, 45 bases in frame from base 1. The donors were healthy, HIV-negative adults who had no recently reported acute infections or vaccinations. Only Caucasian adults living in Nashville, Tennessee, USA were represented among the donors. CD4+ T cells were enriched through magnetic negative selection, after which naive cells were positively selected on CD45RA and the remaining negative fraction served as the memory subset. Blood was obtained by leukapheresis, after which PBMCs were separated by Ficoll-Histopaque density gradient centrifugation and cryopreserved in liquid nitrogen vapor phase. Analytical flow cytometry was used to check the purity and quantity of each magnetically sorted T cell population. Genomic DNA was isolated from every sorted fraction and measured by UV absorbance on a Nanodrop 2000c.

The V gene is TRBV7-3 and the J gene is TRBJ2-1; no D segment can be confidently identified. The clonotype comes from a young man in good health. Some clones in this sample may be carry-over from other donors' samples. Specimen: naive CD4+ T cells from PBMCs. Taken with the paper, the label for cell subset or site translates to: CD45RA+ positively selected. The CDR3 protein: CASSPALLSYNEQFF. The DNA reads TGTGCCAGCAGCCCCGCTCTTCTCTCCTACAATGAGCAGTTCTTC.